A single sample is the source of the 15 T cell receptor beta chains below, sequenced in a study of T cell responses to AZD1222 COVID-19 vaccine. The data were produced by immunoSEQ multiplex PCR, yet TCRdb's version contains in-frame clones alone and is incomplete. The sample includes 90,000 to 100,000 clones, about 88% of them seen just once. The source material was peripheral blood, sampled 28 days after the second AZD1222 dose. Receptor source: an adult who received the AZD1222 COVID-19 vaccine.

The V and J genes are TRBV7-3 and TRBJ2-1; 13 nucleotides agree with TRBD2. V shed 2 bases, J shed 7 bases, and the junction held 2 bases outside the gene matches. The CDR3 consists of 15 residues. Germline V gene sequence: CDR1 SGHTA, CDR2 FQGTGA. CDR3 DNA sequence: TGTGCCAGCAGCTTACGGACTAGCGGGGGAAATGAGCAGTTCTTC. Protein sequence: CASSLRTSGGNEQFF.

The chain employs TRBV4-1 and TRBJ2-1; TRBD1 matches at 11 bases. This CDR3 has 14 amino acids. V trimming: 2 bases; J trimming: 7 bases; junction bases outside the gene matches: 1. Germline CDR1 reads MGHRA; CDR2 reads YSYEKL. CDR3 sequence reads: CASSQWDRGNEQFF. CDR3 in DNA: TGCGCCAGCAGCCAATGGGACAGGGGGAATGAGCAGTTCTTC.

The rearrangement uses TRBV5-1 and TRBJ2-7; no clear D gene. Deletions cut 3 bases from V and 4 bases from J, with 11 bases between. Germline CDR1 SGHRS, CDR2 YFSETQ. The CDR3 runs 13 residues. CDR3 sequence (DNA): TGCGCCAGCAGCTCAGCTTCTTTATACGAGCAGTACTTC. It translates to CASSSASLYEQYF. Filled out from reference TRBV5-1 and TRBJ2-7, the complete variable domain reads KAGVTQTPRYLIKTRGQQVTLSCSPISGHRSVSWYQQTPGQGLQFLFEYFSETQRNKGNFPGRFSGRQFSNSRSEMNVSTLELGDSALYLCASSSASLYEQYFGPGTRLTVT.

The chain is built from TRBV16 and TRBJ1-6, with D perhaps TRBD1 (6 bases). CDR1 KGHSY and CDR2 FQNENV come from the germline V gene. Trimming cost V 4 bases and J 7 bases, with 14 bases left between them. This CDR3 has 15 residues. CDR3: CASSPQSGENSPLHF. The CDR3 bases are TGTGCCAGCAGCCCGCAATCAGGGGAAAATTCACCCCTCCACTTT. The full variable domain, in which reference TRBV16 and TRBJ1-6 provide the parts outside the CDR3, is GEEVAQTPKHLVRGEGQKAKLYCAPIKGHSYVFWYQQVLKNEFKFLISFQNENVFDETGMPKERFSAKCLPNSPCSLEIQATKLEDSAVYFCASSPQSGENSPLHFGNGTRLTVT.

The gene calls are TRBV7-9 and TRBJ2-1, with 11 bases that match TRBD2. The CDR3 spans 15 residues. V gave up 5 bases and J gave up 5 bases; unmatched junction bases: 5. Per the germline V gene, CDR1 is SEHNR and CDR2 is FQNEAQ (reference sequence). In nucleotides, the CDR3 is TGTGCCAGCAGCAGGGGGGGACTAGCGGACAATGAGCAGTTCTTC. It encodes CASSRGGLADNEQFF.

The V call is TRBV29-1, the J call TRBJ1-1; no definite D call. This CDR3 region has 13 residues. Germline V gene data show CDR1 as SQVTM and CDR2 as ANQGSEA. V lost 7 bases to trimming and J lost 5 bases, with 17 bases between them. CDR3 nucleotide sequence: TGCAGCGCCGGACGGGGAGAGGATACTGAAGCTTTCTTT. Amino acids: CSAGRGEDTEAFF.

The chain has TRBV7-2 and TRBJ1-5; D is ambiguous. The CDR3 is 15 amino acids. With 4 bases removed from V and 6 bases from J, the gap between germline ends came to 16 bases. Per germline, CDR1 SGHTA and CDR2 FQGNSA. The CDR3 loop is CASSSTTGPAQPQHF. The CDR3 coding sequence is TGTGCCAGCAGCTCTACCACCGGACCGGCTCAGCCCCAGCATTTT.

This clone occurred a few times. In nucleotides, the CDR3 is TGTGCCAGCAGCCAAGGGCCCTATGGCTACACCTTC. Translation gives CASSQGPYGYTF. The chain recombines TRBV14 with TRBJ1-2; unclear D gene. Germline CDR1 SGHDN, CDR2 FVKESK. The germline V and J ends were trimmed by 1 base and 4 bases, with 4 bases remaining between them. The CDR3 covers 12 residues.

The sample holds a few counts of this clone. The chain employs TRBV4-1 and TRBJ1-2; tentative D call: TRBD1 (5 bases). Trimming shortened V by 0 bases and J by 4 bases, and 12 bases separated the two germline ends. The CDR3 extends over 15 amino acids. Germline CDR1 is MGHRA and CDR2 is YSYEKL. The CDR3 protein is CASSQDRIGAYGYTF. The CDR3 DNA reads as TGCGCCAGCAGCCAAGATCGTATAGGGGCCTATGGCTACACCTTC.

This chain uses TRBV7-3 with TRBJ2-2, with a possible D match to TRBD1 (5 bases). Trimming shortened V by 5 bases and J by 3 bases, and 7 bases separated the two germline ends. The germline V gene encodes CDR1 SGHTA and CDR2 FQGTGA. The CDR3 length is 13 residues. The CDR3 here is CASSLRDTGELFF. CDR3 nucleotides: TGTGCCAGCAGCCTCAGGGACACCGGGGAGCTGTTTTTT.

V and J are TRBV2 and TRBJ2-7; 10 bases agree with TRBD1. J gave up 5 bases and V 9 bases, and 7 bases lay outside the gene matches. The CDR3 spans 13 residues. CDR1 is SNHLY and CDR2 is FYNNEI in the germline V gene. CDR3: CASTGQGDNEQYF. The CDR3, as DNA: TGTGCCAGTACCGGACAGGGGGATAACGAGCAGTACTTC. Full variable domain (rest looked up from reference TRBV2 and TRBJ2-7): EPEVTQTPSHQVTQMGQEVILRCVPISNHLYFYWYRQILGQKVEFLVSFYNNEISEKSEIFDDQFSVERPDGSNFTLKIRSTKLEDSAMYFCASTGQGDNEQYFGPGTRLTVT.

V is TRBV12-3 or TRBV12-4 and J is TRBJ2-3; unclear D gene. V dropped 6 bases and J dropped 1 base, with 8 bases sitting between them. CDR3 length equals 13 residues. CDR3 DNA: TGTGCCAGCAGCACAAGAGGCACAGATACGCAGTATTTT. Its translation is CASSTRGTDTQYF.

This clone came up a few times. The chain is built from TRBV11-2 and TRBJ2-1; 7 bases align to TRBD2. Germline V gene lookup returns CDR1 SGHAT and CDR2 FQNNGV. Losses at the gene ends were 5 bases for V and 7 bases for J; bases not matched to a gene: 2. This CDR3 has 12 amino acids. For the CDR3, the DNA is TGTGCCAGCAGCGCGGGGGTTAATGAGCAGTTCTTC. Protein: CASSAGVNEQFF.

This chain joins TRBV5-6 and TRBJ1-4; D not resolved. This CDR3 contains 13 residues. The V and J ends lost 4 bases and 5 bases respectively, with 9 bases between them. Germline CDR1 SGHDT, CDR2 YYEEEE. This CDR3 reads CASSPGVNEKLFF. In nucleotides, the CDR3 is TGTGCCAGCAGCCCCGGAGTGAATGAAAAACTGTTTTTT. Together with reference TRBV5-6 and TRBJ1-4, the CDR3 gives the full variable domain: DAGVTQSPTHLIKTRGQQVTLRCSPKSGHDTVSWYQQALGQGPQFIFQYYEEEERQRGNFPDRFSGHQFPNYSSELNVNALLLGDSALYLCASSPGVNEKLFFGSGTQLSVL.

The V and J genes are TRBV4-2 and TRBJ2-2, with D unresolved. Deletions cut 1 base from V and 2 bases from J, with 8 bases between. Per germline, CDR1 LGHNA and CDR2 YNFKEQ. There are 15 residues in the CDR3. CDR3 nucleotide sequence: TGTGCCAGCAGCCAAGTCAAGGCAAACACCGGGGAGCTGTTTTTT. Its translation is CASSQVKANTGELFF.